The entry that follows covers one TCR beta chain sequence. No antigen is known for it. A far larger clone differs by one base, so this is likely a read error. The time point was: newly diagnosed GD, antithyroid drugs for less than 3 months. The TCR library was prepared using RNA isolated from PBMCs. This CDR3 region has 16 residues. V was shortened by 4 bases and J by 0 bases, with 15 bases between the two germline ends. Germline-derived CDR1 and CDR2 are SGHTA and FQGNSA. The entry originates in a study of regulatory T cells in long-lasting Graves disease. The study's findings and limits: The study found TRBV28, TRBJ1-2 and TRBJ2-5 favored in persistent disease. The persistent group shared fewer than 3,500 public clonotypes, more than the approximately 890 shared by new patients. Persistent-disease Graves' patients showed less TCR diversity than new cases.

Investigators prepared the TCR beta libraries by applying iRepertoire HTBI primers and Arm-PCR of CDR3 regions. One entry per CDR3 protein, called by TCRdb with MiXCR from the multiplex PCR reads. This sample has approximately 400,000 distinct CDR3 sequences, with roughly a sixth found just once. The sequence derives from a female donor with Graves disease. The source material was peripheral blood mononuclear cells (PBMCs), sampled at new diagnosis, from a patient treated with antithyroid drugs. The rearrangement links TRBV7-2 to TRBJ1-1; possible D gene TRBD1, 5 bases. The CDR3 DNA reads TGTGCCAGCAGCTGGGCCGGGGCCAGCATGAACACTGAAGCTTTCTTT. Its translation is CASSWAGASMNTEAFF.